What follows is one T cell receptor beta chain and its context. Everyone who took part was about 18 to 90 years old, and they came from about two dozen US areas. Assignment of participants to cohorts was predicated upon participant-reported clinical history. Trimming stripped 3 bases from V and 4 bases from J, with 15 bases between. The CDR3 runs 14 residues. Germline values: CDR1 DFQATT, CDR2 SNEGSKA (reference sequence). This sample is part of a study of blood T cell repertoires in COVID-19. The overall study: The origin of the acute and convalescent COVID-19 samples was the United States, Italy and Spain.

Only in-frame clones appear in the TCRdb table, and some are missing; sequencing was by immunoSEQ multiplex PCR. Altogether over 200,000 clones are present, approximately 80% being singletons, with the ten largest covering less than 2%. The clonotype originates from a man aged 55 to 70 who had recovered from COVID-19. This rearrangement joins TRBV20-1 to TRBJ1-1, with unresolved D. The sample taken for sequencing was PBMCs or T cells enriched from blood (not recorded which). CDR3 region: CSASIQLQSTEAFF. CDR3 nucleotides: TGCAGTGCTAGTATACAGCTTCAGAGCACTGAAGCTTTCTTT.